This T cell receptor (beta chain) was sequenced in a study of blood T cells in healthy people across ages. General study findings and limits: Estimated diversity that came from one million T cells was considered an underestimate. Shifts in expanded clonotypes may have been confounded by donor CMV status, which was unknown.

A J-beta primer mix and a sample-barcoded 5' primer were used in a second PCR of roughly 7 to 12 cycles. Sequencing yielded, for each sample, at least 2.5 million paired-end reads carrying CDR3. One entry per CDR3 protein results from TCRdb running MiXCR on the 5' RACE reads. The top ten clones hold approximately 2% of a sample with about 1.8 million distinct CDR3 sequences, about 50% of them seen once. Worth noting for this clonotype: The antigen is undetermined.

CDR3 length equals 15 residues. In germline, CDR1 is DFQATT, CDR2 SNEGSKA (reference sequence). The sequenced sample consisted of blood. This chain links TRBV20-1 with TRBJ2-1; D is possibly TRBD2 (7 bases). The DNA matches TRBJ2-7 better at its end, which makes the J call doubtful. This receptor was obtained from a woman in her thirties or forties in good health. The CDR3 reads CSARRPGGLNNEQYF. The CDR3 DNA sequence: TGCAGTGCTAGGCGTCCGGGGGGCCTAAACAATGAGCAGTACTTC.